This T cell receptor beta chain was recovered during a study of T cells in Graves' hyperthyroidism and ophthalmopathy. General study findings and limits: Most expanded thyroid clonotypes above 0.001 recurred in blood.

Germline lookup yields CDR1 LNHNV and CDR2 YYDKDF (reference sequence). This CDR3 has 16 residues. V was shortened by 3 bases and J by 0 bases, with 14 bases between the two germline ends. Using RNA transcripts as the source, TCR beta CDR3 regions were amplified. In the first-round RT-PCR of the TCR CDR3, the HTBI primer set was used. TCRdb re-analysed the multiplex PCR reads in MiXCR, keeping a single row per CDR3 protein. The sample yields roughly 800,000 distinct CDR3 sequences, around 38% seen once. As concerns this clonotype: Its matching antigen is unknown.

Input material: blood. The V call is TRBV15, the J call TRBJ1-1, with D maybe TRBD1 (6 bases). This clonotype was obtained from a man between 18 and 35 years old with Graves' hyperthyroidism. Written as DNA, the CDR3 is TGTGCCACCAGCAGCTCGGAGGGGGGCTTGAACACTGAAGCTTTCTTT. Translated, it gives CATSSSEGGLNTEAFF.